This T cell receptor beta chain was found in a study of cytomegalovirus exposure and HLA in healthy donors. Researchers ran the PCR with 60 Vbeta and 13 Jbeta primers. Assay used: immunoSEQ multiplex PCR; TCRdb lists only in-frame clones, some missing. There are approximately 120,000 clones in the sample; roughly three quarters occur only once, and about 7.7% lies in the top ten. Points from the study as a whole: High specificity and sensitivity for cytomegalovirus status were reported for the classifier. Listed as cytomegalovirus-associated were 150 or so TCR beta chains. Among the CMV-associated chains, a few were confirmed in vitro as specific for CMV antigens. An analysis that was carried out later associated approximately 17,000 TCR beta sequences with HLA alleles at 0.05 false discovery rate.

Trimming removed 2 bases at V and 1 base at J, with 12 bases between. Germline V CDR1 and CDR2: SGHRS, YFSETQ. The CDR3 extends over 15 amino acids. Concerning this clone itself: As yet, its antigen is unknown.

The receptor comes from a woman between 45 and 65 years old in good health and CMV-seropositive. The sequenced sample consisted of PBMCs. V is TRBV5-1 and J is TRBJ2-5; D ambiguous. This chain's CDR3 is CASSLSKAIQETQYF. The CDR3 DNA reads as TGCGCCAGCAGCTTAAGTAAAGCCATCCAAGAGACCCAGTACTTC.